This TCR beta chain was observed in a study of blood T cell repertoires in COVID-19. Study-level background: The cDNA or gDNA used as material had been derived from T cells, B-cell-depleted T cells, or PBMCs.

Per the germline V gene, CDR1 is SGHVS and CDR2 is FNYEAQ. Trimming removed 1 base from V and 1 base from J, with 10 bases in between. The CDR3 runs to 15 residues. Using immunoSEQ multiplex PCR, the repertoire was profiled, and TCRdb retains in-frame clones only, with some absent. The table shows under 200,000 clones, with roughly 93% occurring only once. The V and J genes are TRBV7-6 and TRBJ1-1; maybe TRBD1 (5 bases). Input material: peripheral blood. The sequence came from a man aged 18 to 29 with COVID-19, enrolled during active disease. The CDR3 DNA reads as TGTGCCAGCAGCTTAGTGGACGGGGGGAACACTGAAGCTTTCTTT. This gives the protein CASSLVDGGNTEAFF.